This is a list of T cell receptor beta chains from one sample in a study of T cells after yellow fever vaccination. TCRdb re-called the 5' RACE reads with MiXCR, one entry per CDR3 protein. The sample includes fewer than 350,000 distinct CDR3 sequences, approximately 4% of them seen just once. The sample here was PBMCs, taken 15 days after the yellow fever booster vaccination. These receptors were taken from a man aged 18 to 30 who received the YFV17D yellow fever vaccine. CDR3s include the opening cysteine and the closing phenylalanine or tryptophan. Fields, in order: D gene, clone size, V gene, J gene, CDR3 protein, CDR3 DNA. The D gene is left open where the match is weak. Rows give clone size only sometimes, using once, few, many, or a class for an expanded clone.

-,many,TRBV5-1,TRBJ2-2,CASSFPPGVYTGELFF,TGCGCCAGCAGCTTTCCCCCAGGGGTGTACACCGGGGAGCTGTTTTTT
TRBD1,many,TRBV24-1,TRBJ2-3,CATSDSQGARDTQYF,TGTGCCACCAGTGATTCCCAGGGGGCCAGAGATACGCAGTATTTT
-,many,TRBV12-3/TRBV12-4,TRBJ1-2,CASRGGRDYGYTF,TGTGCCAGCAGGGGCGGACGGGACTATGGCTACACCTTC
-,-,TRBV20-1,TRBJ1-1,CSASPGWEAFF,TGCAGTGCTAGCCCGGGTTGGGAAGCTTTCTTT
-,few,TRBV2,TRBJ1-2,CASSEGGGYGYTF,TGTGCCAGCAGTGAAGGGGGAGGCTATGGCTACACCTTC
-,-,TRBV3-1,TRBJ2-1,CASSSPGRSYNVQFF,TGTGCCAGCAGCTCCCCGGGAAGGTCCTACAATGTGCAGTTCTTC
TRBD1,-,TRBV29-1,TRBJ1-2,CSVDRDSRGYTF,TGCAGCGTAGACAGGGATTCAAGAGGCTACACCTTC
-,-,TRBV5-1,TRBJ1-1,CASSLNGHENTEAFF,TGCGCCAGCAGCTTGAATGGTCACGAAAACACTGAAGCTTTCTTT
-,many,TRBV4-1,TRBJ1-6,CASSPRTDLSSYNSPLHF,TGCGCCAGCAGCCCCCGGACAGACTTGAGCTCCTATAATTCACCCCTCCACTTT
-,many,TRBV5-6,TRBJ1-1,CASSLNRVTEAFF,TGTGCCAGCAGCTTGAACAGGGTCACTGAAGCTTTCTTT
-,many,TRBV6-5,TRBJ2-6,CASSYKGSSGANVLTF,TGTGCCAGCAGTTACAAGGGAAGCTCTGGGGCCAACGTCCTGACTTTC
-,many,TRBV7-9,TRBJ2-1,CASSLDQGRTYEQFF,TGTGCCAGCAGCTTAGATCAGGGAAGAACGTATGAGCAGTTCTTC
-,many,TRBV6-5,TRBJ1-2,CASTTWGLSGDYTF,TGTGCCAGCACCACGTGGGGGCTGTCGGGGGACTACACCTTC
-,many,TRBV7-2,TRBJ2-5,CASSLTRTQYF,TGTGCCAGCAGCTTAACTAGGACCCAGTACTTC
TRBD2,many,TRBV11-2,TRBJ2-3,CASSSPQGGGSPTDTQYF,TGTGCCAGCAGCTCCCCACAGGGCGGGGGGTCCCCCACAGATACGCAGTATTTT
-,many,TRBV25-1,TRBJ2-1,CATAVSRYNEQFF,TGTGCCACTGCGGTTTCCCGATACAATGAGCAGTTCTTC
-,few,TRBV24-1,TRBJ2-1,CATSDSSGGGIINEQFF,TGTGCCACCAGTGACTCCAGTGGGGGGGGCATTATCAATGAGCAGTTCTTC
-,few,TRBV12-3/TRBV12-4,TRBJ1-3,CASRGLERGNTIYF,TGTGCCAGCAGGGGTCTGGAGCGCGGAAACACCATATATTTT
TRBD1,many,TRBV7-2,TRBJ1-1,CASSYGGTGHTEAFF,TGTGCCAGCAGCTATGGAGGGACAGGACACACTGAAGCTTTCTTT
-,few,TRBV5-5,TRBJ2-2,CASNPWGNTGELFF,TGTGCCAGCAACCCGTGGGGGAACACCGGGGAGCTGTTTTTT
-,few,TRBV7-9,TRBJ1-1,CASSPSVLQGPIHHQNTEAFF,TGTGCCAGCAGCCCCTCGGTATTGCAGGGCCCGATACACCACCAAAACACTGAAGCTTTCTTT
-,few,TRBV4-1,TRBJ2-3,CASSQEIGGTDTQYF,TGCGCCAGCAGCCAAGAAATCGGGGGCACAGATACGCAGTATTTT
-,few,TRBV21-1,TRBJ1-2,CASSKGTERVGGCYGYTF,TGTGCCAGCAGCAAAGGGACGGAGAGGGTAGGGGGCTGCTATGGCTACACCTTC
-,-,TRBV7-2,TRBJ1-4,CASSPRQIATNEKLFF,TGTGCCAGCAGCCCGAGACAGATTGCAACTAATGAAAAACTGTTTTTT
-,-,TRBV4-3,TRBJ2-1,CASSQELGREQFF,TGCGCCAGCAGCCAAGAGTTGGGGCGTGAGCAGTTCTTC
-,few,TRBV24-1,TRBJ2-5,CATSDGPRAQYF,TGTGCCACCAGTGATGGTCCTCGGGCCCAGTACTTC
-,few,TRBV29-1,TRBJ1-2,CSVVRNYGYTF,TGCAGCGTTGTCAGGAACTATGGCTACACCTTC
TRBD1,few,TRBV6-2/TRBV6-3,TRBJ1-2,CASGKGQGVFGYTF,TGTGCCAGCGGAAAAGGACAGGGGGTATTTGGCTACACCTTC
-,-,TRBV4-2,TRBJ1-2,CASSQEVQGPNYGYTF,TGTGCCAGCAGCCAAGAGGTTCAGGGCCCGAACTATGGCTACACCTTC
TRBD2,many,TRBV12-3/TRBV12-4,TRBJ2-3,CASSLPQRGGTDTQYF,TGTGCCAGCAGTTTACCACAGCGGGGGGGCACAGATACGCAGTATTTT
-,few,TRBV18,TRBJ1-4,CASSTTTNEKLFF,TGTGCCAGCTCAACCACAACTAATGAAAAACTGTTTTTT
-,many,TRBV20-1,TRBJ2-5,CSARRGQETQYF,TGCAGTGCTAGGCGTGGTCAAGAGACCCAGTACTTC
-,many,TRBV10-3,TRBJ2-5,CAISEVKSGETQYF,TGTGCCATCAGTGAAGTCAAATCGGGAGAGACCCAGTACTTC